This TCR beta chain was obtained from a study of blood T cell repertoires in COVID-19. Study summary: Acute and convalescent COVID-19 samples came from the United States, Italy and Spain.

In the authors' methods: Using reference gene primer amplification, nucleated cell counts were estimated. Clones were read by immunoSEQ multiplex PCR, and TCRdb kept only the in-frame ones, dropping some. V and J calls and clone size are copied from that table; D and trimming were computed from the DNA. The sample consists of around 160,000 clones, approximately 90% of them appearing once. CDR1 and CDR2 (germline): LNHDA, SQIVND (reference sequence). The ends lost 3 bases at V and 3 bases at J; junction bases unmatched: 14. CDR3 length equals 17 residues. Those enrolled, adults aged roughly 18 to 95 years, came from around 24 US areas. Clinical history reported by participants formed the basis on which cohorts were assigned.

The TCR comes from a woman in her twenties or thirties with acute COVID-19. The material sequenced was PBMCs or T cells enriched from blood (not recorded which). The J gene is TRBJ2-7, the V gene TRBV19; TRBD2 matches at 7 bases. Written as DNA, the CDR3 is TGTGCCAGTAGTATTGGGGGGGTCACCCGAGGGTTCTACGAGCAGTACTTC. Its translation is CASSIGGVTRGFYEQYF.